This paragraph covers one T cell receptor beta chain sequence. Clones were sequenced by immunoSEQ multiplex PCR, and TCRdb holds only the in-frame ones, with some missing. The data hold some 120,000 clones, with about 86% observed a single time. V was clipped by 8 bases and J by 0 bases, with 13 bases between them. CDR3 size: 15 residues. Germline CDR1 and CDR2: MNHEY and SVGAGI. The sample comes from a study of blood T cell repertoires in COVID-19. For the study at large: The cDNA or gDNA used as material had been derived from T cells, B-cell-depleted T cells, or PBMCs.

The sample was peripheral blood. The receptor comes from a woman aged 45-60 years with active or convalescent COVID-19. J is TRBJ2-2 and V is TRBV6-5, with D perhaps matching TRBD2 (6 bases). The CDR3, as DNA: TGTGCCAGCGCTCTCGGCGGGGCGAACACCGGGGAGCTGTTTTTT. Residues: CASALGGANTGELFF.